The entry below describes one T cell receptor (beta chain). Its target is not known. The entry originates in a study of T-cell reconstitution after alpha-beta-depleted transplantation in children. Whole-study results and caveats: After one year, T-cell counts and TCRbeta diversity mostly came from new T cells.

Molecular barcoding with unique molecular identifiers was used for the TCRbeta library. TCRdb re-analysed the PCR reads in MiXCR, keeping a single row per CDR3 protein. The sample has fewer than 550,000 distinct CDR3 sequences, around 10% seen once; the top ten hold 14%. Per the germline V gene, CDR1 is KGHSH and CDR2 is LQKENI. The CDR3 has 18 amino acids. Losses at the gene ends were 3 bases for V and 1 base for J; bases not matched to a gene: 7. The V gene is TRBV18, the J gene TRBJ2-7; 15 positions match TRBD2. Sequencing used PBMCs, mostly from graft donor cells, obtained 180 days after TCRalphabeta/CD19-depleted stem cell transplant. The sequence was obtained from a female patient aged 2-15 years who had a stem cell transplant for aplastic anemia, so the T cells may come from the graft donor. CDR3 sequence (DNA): TGTGCCAGCTCACCTCCGGGACTAGCGGGAGGCTATTCCTACGAGCAGTACTTC. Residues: CASSPPGLAGGYSYEQYF.